This T cell receptor (beta chain) is drawn from a study of tumor-infiltrating lymphocytes in primary liver carcinoma. Whole-study context: Roughly 3.65 to 8 million productive TCRbeta reads were obtained per sample, with similar numbers across tissue types.

Each 20-30 mg portion of unsorted bulk tissue served as the source for co-extraction of RNA and DNA. This clonotype was counted between two and nine times. A much more abundant neighbour one base away suggests this may be a read error. This CDR3 comprises 15 residues. The germline V gene has CDR1 MDHEN and CDR2 SYDVKM. Production of TCR beta cDNA used 400 to 600 ng total RNA together with a constant-region primer. Amplification in three nested multiplex PCR rounds with slightly modified ARM-PCR gave rise to TCR beta libraries. TRBV1-TRBV30 forward and Cbeta reverse primers drove the first two roughly 10-cycle rounds. TCRdb itself ran the multiplex PCR reads through MiXCR, one entry per CDR3 protein. The sample carries 95,000 to 100,000 distinct CDR3 sequences, about 67% recorded once.

The V gene is TRBV28, the J gene TRBJ2-3, with 8 bases fitting TRBD1. Sequenced sample: liver tumor tissue from sampling region 2. Subset given: tumor region T2, inferior pole. The source is a woman in her sixties with primary liver carcinoma and hepatitis B virus infection. The CDR3 DNA sequence: TGTACCAGCAGCTTACGGACAGGGTGGACAGATACGCAGTATTTT. It translates to CTSSLRTGWTDTQYF.